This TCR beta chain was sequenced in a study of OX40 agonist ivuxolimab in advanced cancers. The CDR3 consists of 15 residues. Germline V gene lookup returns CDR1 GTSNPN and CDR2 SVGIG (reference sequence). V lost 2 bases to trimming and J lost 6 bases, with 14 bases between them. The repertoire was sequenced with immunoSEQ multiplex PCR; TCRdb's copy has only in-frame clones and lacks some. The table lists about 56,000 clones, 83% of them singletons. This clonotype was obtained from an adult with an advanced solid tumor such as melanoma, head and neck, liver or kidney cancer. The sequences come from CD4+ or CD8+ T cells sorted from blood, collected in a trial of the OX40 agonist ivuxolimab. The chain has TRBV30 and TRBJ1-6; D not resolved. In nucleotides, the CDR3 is TGTGCCTGGAGTCCCCTACGGGCCTCTAATTCACCCCTCCACTTT. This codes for CAWSPLRASNSPLHF.